The 8 T cell receptor beta chains below all came from one sample that was sequenced in a study of cytomegalovirus exposure and HLA in healthy donors. PCR used 60 Vbeta primers and 13 Jbeta primers. Libraries were prepared by immunoSEQ multiplex PCR; TCRdb keeps only in-frame clonotypes and omits some of them. The data show under 200,000 clones, with about four fifths seen just once and around 0.93% held by the top ten. Sequencing was done on a sample of PBMCs. The receptor set was obtained from a man in his thirties or forties in good health and CMV-seronegative.

This chain connects TRBV7-9 to TRBJ2-7; TRBD2 is a possible D gene (7 bases). CDR3 length: 14 residues. V was pared by 7 bases and J by 5 bases, with 18 bases between. From germline, CDR1 is SEHNR and CDR2 FQNEAQ (reference sequence). DNA for the CDR3: TGTGCCAGCACCCCTCTGGGGGGGGCCAACGAGCAGTACTTC. This encodes CASTPLGGANEQYF.

The chain couples TRBV7-2 to TRBJ2-1; TRBD1 might be the D (6 bases). Germline CDR1 and CDR2: SGHTA and FQGNSA. This CDR3 is built from 13 residues. Trimming stripped 5 bases from V and 2 bases from J, with 7 bases between. For the CDR3, the DNA is TGTGCCAGCAGCGCAGGGGCCTACAATGAGCAGTTCTTC. Amino acids: CASSAGAYNEQFF.

The chain employs TRBV13 and TRBJ2-7; 11 positions agree with TRBD2. V shed 4 bases and J 0 bases; nucleotides not matched to a gene: 8. Germline CDR1 is PRHDT and CDR2 is FYEKMQ (reference sequence). The CDR3 is 17 amino acids. The CDR3 protein is CASSSQLAGGPSYEQYF. The CDR3 nucleotides are TGTGCCAGCAGCTCACAGCTAGCGGGAGGCCCCTCCTACGAGCAGTACTTC.

The chain joins TRBV7-8 to TRBJ2-4, with TRBD2 identical over 9 bases. V shed 3 bases and J 1 base; nucleotides not matched to a gene: 10. This CDR3 contains 18 residues. CDR1 is SGHVS and CDR2 is FQNEAQ in the germline V gene. The CDR3 coding sequence is TGTGCCAGCAGCTTCCAATTAGCGGGAGACCCTGCCAAAAACATTCAGTACTTC. Its translation is CASSFQLAGDPAKNIQYF.

This clone has just a few counts. The chain has TRBV6-6 and TRBJ2-5; no clear D gene. Germline values: CDR1 MNHNY, CDR2 SVGAGI (reference sequence). V was trimmed by 7 bases and J by 2 bases, leaving 17 bases between them. This CDR3 contains 15 residues. CDR3 bases: TGTGCCAGCACTTCACACCAGGTCTGGCAAGAGACCCAGTACTTC. Its translation is CASTSHQVWQETQYF.

Of note for this clone: The sample carries other DNA sequences with the same CDR3. V is TRBV7-8 and J is TRBJ2-5, with 7 bases identical to TRBD2. Germline V gene sequence: CDR1 SGHVS, CDR2 FQNEAQ. This CDR3 region has 15 residues. V lost 1 base, J lost 5 bases, and 7 bases stayed unmatched. CDR3 sequence reads: CASSLGWGGEETQYF. The CDR3 nucleotides read TGTGCCAGCAGCTTAGGATGGGGGGGAGAGGAGACCCAGTACTTC.

With respect to this clone: At the DNA level, this CDR3 is encoded by other sequences in the same sample as well. The J gene is TRBJ2-6, the V gene TRBV6-5; 8 bases line up with TRBD1. Germline values: CDR1 MNHEY, CDR2 SVGAGI. The V and J ends lost 6 bases and 4 bases, in that order; junction bases with no gene match: 5. The CDR3 consists of 15 residues. CDR3 amino acids: CASSQTGAGANVLTF. The CDR3 bases are TGTGCCAGCAGCCAGACAGGGGCGGGGGCCAACGTCCTGACTTTC.

This chain joins TRBV6-1 and TRBJ1-1; D remains ambiguous. Germline-derived CDR1 and CDR2 are MNHNS and SASEGT. CDR3 length: 13 residues. The germline V and J ends were trimmed by 8 bases and 0 bases, with 10 bases remaining between them. This chain's CDR3 is CASGLELNTEAFF. CDR3 nucleotides: TGTGCCAGCGGACTGGAACTGAACACTGAAGCTTTCTTT.